The table lists the clone carrying this T cell receptor (beta chain) with a few counts. The V gene lost 5 bases and the J gene lost 2 bases, with 13 bases spanning the gap. CDR3 length: 14 residues. This entry is derived from a study of blood T cells in healthy people across ages. Through a sample-barcoded 5' primer and a J-beta primer mix, a second PCR was run for roughly 6 to 11 cycles. One entry per CDR3 protein results from TCRdb running MiXCR on the 5' RACE reads. Found here are 540,000 or so distinct CDR3 sequences, 40% to 50% of them singletons; the top ten hold around 24%. Researchers isolated at least 7 million PBMCs per sample.

Source material: blood. The chain carries TRBV12-3 or TRBV12-4 and TRBJ2-7; D not resolved. The receptor's source is a man older than 75 in good health. CDR3 DNA sequence: TGTGCCAGCAGTACCGGAAGCATCCCCTACGAGCAGTACTTC. Protein: CASSTGSIPYEQYF.